The TCR beta chain under discussion was sequenced for a study of Ad26.COV2.S vaccination and SARS-CoV-2 variants. The study's findings and limits: Recipients given vaccine exceeded placebo recipients in spike-specific TCR breadth.

Specified treatment: roughly 19 received Ad26.COV2.S at low or high dose, single or two shots; roughly 5 received placebo; per-sample allocation not given. Sampling was done on day 63 after the first vaccine or placebo injection. Boston supplied an adult donor aged 18-55 years. Method: immunoSEQ multiplex PCR; TCRdb's copy keeps in-frame clones and lacks some. The sample consists of 380,000 or so clones, about 89% of them appearing once. In the case of this clone: Its matching antigen is unknown.

Material: peripheral blood, obtained in a trial of Ad26.COV2.S vaccine versus placebo. This clonotype was obtained from a person between 18 and 60 years old who received the Ad26.COV2.S COVID-19 vaccine or a placebo.

CDR3 sequence (DNA): TGTGCCAGCTCACCCCAAGAGTTAAACTATGGCTACACCTTC. Protein product: CASSPQELNYGYTF. This sequence joins TRBV18 and TRBJ1-2; D ambiguous. The CDR3 consists of 14 residues. Germline assignment: CDR1 KGHSH and CDR2 LQKENI. Trimming stripped 3 bases from V and 2 bases from J, with 10 bases between.